Presented here are 16 T cell receptor beta chains from one specimen sequenced in a study of radiation and T cells in renal cell carcinoma. Assay: immunoSEQ multiplex PCR; the TCRdb copy retains only in-frame clones and omits some. The sample carries more than 95,000 clones, over 75% recorded once. The time point: blood 2 weeks post-SBRT. Treatment specified: 15 Gy SBRT to primary tumor, nephrectomy 4 weeks later. The input for sequencing was blood, taken from a patient whose treatment included radiotherapy and nephrectomy. The receptors were sampled from a middle-aged man with renal cell carcinoma.

This clone has just one count. The chain employs TRBV19 and TRBJ2-5; D is uncertain. Germline CDR1 LNHDA, CDR2 SQIVND (reference sequence). The ends were cut back, 1 base at V and 1 base at J, with 10 bases in the middle. This CDR3 contains 15 residues. The CDR3 loop reads CASSIGPLFQETQYF. CDR3 sequence (DNA): TGTGCCAGTAGTATAGGCCCCCTCTTCCAAGAGACCCAGTACTTC.

The chain combines TRBV2 with TRBJ1-2, with TRBD1 identical over 7 bases. CDR3 length: 13 residues. CDR1 SNHLY and CDR2 FYNNEI come from the germline V gene. J lost 5 bases, V lost 8 bases, and 8 bases had no gene match. This chain's CDR3 is CASGGQTLYGYTF. The CDR3 DNA reads TGTGCCAGCGGGGGACAGACCTTGTATGGCTACACCTTC.

A word on this clone: A read error may account for a junction end that differs from germline. V gene TRBV27 combines with J gene TRBJ1-3, with a tentative D call TRBD1 (5 bases). The CDR3 is 14 amino acids. CDR1 and CDR2 (germline): MNHEY, SMNVEV (reference sequence). Written as DNA, the CDR3 is TGTGCCAGCAACAAAACGGGGGGAGGAAACGCCATATATTTT. Translation: CASNKTGGGNAIYF.

The chain carries TRBV6-1 and TRBJ1-3, with D possibly being TRBD1 (5 bases). The CDR3 has 18 amino acids. With 2 bases removed from V and 6 bases from J, the gap between germline ends came to 23 bases. The germline gives CDR1 MNHNS, CDR2 SASEGT. The CDR3 protein is CASSEQPPGAQSANTIYF. The CDR3 DNA sequence: TGTGCCAGCAGTGAACAACCCCCCGGGGCTCAAAGTGCAAACACCATATATTTT.

This chain links TRBV6-5 with TRBJ2-7; possible D gene TRBD2, 6 bases. V was cut by 6 bases and J by 10 bases, with 22 bases left in between. Germline V gene lookup returns CDR1 MNHEY and CDR2 SVGAGI. The CDR3 totals 14 residues. CDR3 amino acids: CASRPPEGRKSQYF. The DNA of the CDR3 is TGTGCCAGCAGGCCACCGGAGGGCCGCAAGTCTCAGTACTTC.

Of note for this clone: The sample has other DNA sequences that encode this CDR3 too. The chain combines TRBV2 with TRBJ1-3; D ambiguous. Germline assignment: CDR1 SNHLY and CDR2 FYNNEI. Trimming shortened V by 1 base and J by 1 base, and 5 bases separated the two germline ends. The CDR3 contains 14 residues. DNA of the CDR3: TGTGCCAGCAGTGAAGGAGGGTCTGGAAACACCATATATTTT. Encoded protein: CASSEGGSGNTIYF. Based on the CDR3 plus reference TRBV2 and TRBJ1-3, the full variable domain is EPEVTQTPSHQVTQMGQEVILRCVPISNHLYFYWYRQILGQKVEFLVSFYNNEISEKSEIFDDQFSVERPDGSNFTLKIRSTKLEDSAMYFCASSEGGSGNTIYFGEGSWLTVV.

This chain links TRBV27 with TRBJ1-1; TRBD1 might be the D (5 bases). Trimming took 5 bases from V and 2 from J, leaving 15 bases between them. The CDR3 is 15 residues long. In germline, CDR1 is MNHEY, CDR2 SMNVEV (reference sequence). CDR3 sequence reads: CASSTRRVVNTEAFF. The CDR3 bases are TGTGCCAGCAGTACCCGCAGGGTTGTAAACACTGAAGCTTTCTTT.

Many counts were recorded for this clone. The chain combines TRBV19 with TRBJ2-7, with a tentative D call TRBD1 (5 bases). The CDR3 contains 13 residues. Per germline, CDR1 LNHDA and CDR2 SQIVND (reference sequence). The V end lost 6 bases, the J end lost 4 bases, and 13 bases lay between the germline ends. CDR3 amino acids: CASSGQGVYEQYF. The CDR3 coding sequence is TGTGCCAGTAGCGGGCAGGGCGTGTACGAGCAGTACTTC.

This clone has only a few counts. The chain uses TRBV5-1 and TRBJ2-5; D perhaps matches TRBD2 (6 bases). V lost 7 bases and J 2 bases, leaving 6 bases between the germline ends. The CDR3 extends over 11 amino acids. Germline V gives CDR1 SGHRS, CDR2 YFSETQ. CDR3: CASAGQETQYF. In DNA, the CDR3 is TGCGCCAGCGCGGGACAAGAGACCCAGTACTTC. Full variable domain (outside the CDR3, taken from reference TRBV5-1 and TRBJ2-5): KAGVTQTPRYLIKTRGQQVTLSCSPISGHRSVSWYQQTPGQGLQFLFEYFSETQRNKGNFPGRFSGRQFSNSRSEMNVSTLELGDSALYLCASAGQETQYFGPGTRLLVL.

This clone was counted a single time. CDR3 residues: CASSGDSSLMNTEAFF. Here the CDR3 DNA reads TGCGCCAGCAGCGGGGACAGCTCCTTAATGAACACTGAAGCTTTCTTT. The rearrangement uses TRBV5-1 and TRBJ1-1; the match to TRBD1 covers 7 bases. This CDR3 is 16 amino acids long. Germline-derived CDR1 and CDR2 are SGHRS and YFSETQ. Trimming cost V 4 bases and J 0 bases; bases outside gene matches: 9.

The chain uses TRBV6-6 and TRBJ2-6; no reliable D call. The V end lost 0 bases, the J end lost 0 bases, and 6 bases lay between the germline ends. The CDR3 has 16 residues. CDR1 and CDR2 from the germline V gene are MNHNY and SVGAGI (reference sequence). CDR3 nucleotides: TGTGCCAGCAGTTACTCGAGCGCCTCTGGGGCCAACGTCCTGACTTTC. It yields the protein CASSYSSASGANVLTF.

V gene TRBV5-6 combines with J gene TRBJ1-5; D is possibly TRBD1 (6 bases). The germline V and J ends were trimmed by 0 bases and 1 base, with 11 bases remaining between them. The CDR3 sequence is 16 residues long. Looked up from germline, CDR1 is SGHDT and CDR2 is YYEEEE. The CDR3 DNA follows: TGTGCCAGCAGCTTGGGACCCGGACAGAGCAATCAGCCCCAGCATTTT. Translation: CASSLGPGQSNQPQHF. Drawing the rest from reference TRBV5-6 and TRBJ1-5, the complete variable domain is DAGVTQSPTHLIKTRGQQVTLRCSPKSGHDTVSWYQQALGQGPQFIFQYYEEEERQRGNFPDRFSGHQFPNYSSELNVNALLLGDSALYLCASSLGPGQSNQPQHFGDGTRLSIL.

Details on this clone: Other DNA sequences from this sample encode an identical CDR3 as well. The V call is TRBV5-4, the J call TRBJ2-7; D is perhaps TRBD1 or TRBD2 (5 bases each). There are 13 residues in the CDR3. With 4 bases removed from V and 3 bases from J, the gap between germline ends came to 11 bases. CDR1 is SGHNT and CDR2 is YYREEE in the germline V gene (reference sequence). CDR3 DNA: TGTGCCAGCAGCCTCGGGACGGGCTACGAGCAGTACTTC. As protein: CASSLGTGYEQYF.

V usage is TRBV7-9 and J usage is TRBJ1-4; D gene uncertain. CDR3 length equals 13 residues. CDR1 and CDR2 from the germline V gene are SEHNR and FQNEAQ (reference sequence). V dropped 7 bases and J dropped 2 bases, with 8 bases sitting between them. The CDR3 region is CASNRGTNEKLFF. CDR3 coding DNA: TGTGCCAGCAACCGCGGGACTAATGAAAAACTGTTTTTT.

V usage is TRBV5-1 and J usage is TRBJ2-2; D unclear. CDR1 and CDR2 from the germline V gene are SGHRS and YFSETQ. There are 15 residues in the CDR3. The V and J ends lost 0 bases and 5 bases respectively, with 11 bases between them. The CDR3 region is CASSLDRARTGELFF. DNA for the CDR3: TGCGCCAGCAGCTTGGATAGAGCCAGGACCGGGGAGCTGTTTTTT.

V is TRBV19 and J is TRBJ2-1; 14 bases fit TRBD2. The germline gives CDR1 LNHDA, CDR2 SQIVND (reference sequence). This CDR3 has 18 residues. V trimming: 5 bases; J trimming: 1 base; junction bases outside the gene matches: 7. CDR3 residues: CASSLGTSGGGSYNEQFF. Here the CDR3 DNA reads TGTGCCAGTAGTCTAGGGACTAGCGGGGGCGGGTCCTACAATGAGCAGTTCTTC.